Listed below are T cell receptor beta chains from one sample, sequenced in a study of cytomegalovirus exposure and HLA in healthy donors. Method: immunoSEQ multiplex PCR; TCRdb's copy keeps in-frame clones and lacks some. Of around 190,000 clones listed, around 85% are singletons. Sequencing was done on a sample of PBMCs. All receptors come from a man younger than 30 in good health and CMV-seronegative. Both conserved end residues are part of each CDR3. D genes are given only for firm matches. Size values are once, few and many counts, or a class for expanded clones, and some rows have none.

J: TRBJ2-6; V: TRBV18; size: few; D: TRBD1; CDR3: CASSTTGTGSSGANVLTF; DNA: TGTGCCAGCTCAACTACCGGGACAGGGAGCTCTGGGGCCAACGTCCTGACTTTC
J: TRBJ2-6; V: TRBV25-1; size: -; D: -; CDR3: CASSESLGDSGANVLTF; DNA: TGTGCCAGCAGTGAATCTTTAGGGGACTCTGGGGCCAACGTCCTGACTTTC
J: TRBJ2-7; V: TRBV19; size: -; D: -; CDR3: CASRPGAPSKLGQYF; DNA: TGTGCCAGTAGGCCTGGGGCACCCTCCAAGCTGGGGCAGTACTTC
J: TRBJ2-1; V: TRBV7-2; size: -; D: -; CDR3: CASSLAMRYEQFF; DNA: TGTGCCAGCAGCTTAGCGATGCGATATGAGCAGTTCTTC
J: TRBJ2-2; V: TRBV6-1; size: -; D: -; CDR3: CASSVRRVGTGELFF; DNA: TGTGCCAGCAGTGTAAGGAGGGTGGGCACCGGGGAGCTGTTTTTT
J: TRBJ2-7; V: TRBV19; size: once; D: -; CDR3: CASSDAASYEQYF; DNA: TGTGCCAGTAGTGACGCGGCCTCCTACGAGCAGTACTTC
J: TRBJ2-2; V: TRBV29-1; size: -; D: TRBD1; CDR3: CSVEGQANTGELFF; DNA: TGCAGCGTTGAGGGACAGGCGAACACCGGGGAGCTGTTTTTT
J: TRBJ1-1; V: TRBV5-6; size: once; D: -; CDR3: CASSLAATPGTEAFF; DNA: TGTGCCAGCAGCTTGGCGGCTACCCCGGGCACTGAAGCTTTCTTT
J: TRBJ2-7; V: TRBV18; size: -; D: TRBD1; CDR3: CASSLTTDPQGVSFDYEQYF; DNA: TGTGCCAGCTCACTAACGACCGACCCTCAGGGGGTTTCTTTCGATTACGAGCAGTACTTC
J: TRBJ1-5; V: TRBV12-5; size: -; D: -; CDR3: CASGSPVPESNQPQHF; DNA: TGTGCTAGTGGTTCTCCCGTCCCGGAGTCCAATCAGCCCCAGCATTTT
J: TRBJ2-7; V: TRBV6-1; size: -; D: TRBD2; CDR3: CASIGPPTSVLNF; DNA: TGTGCCAGCATCGGTCCCCCTACTAGCGTGCTGAACTTC
J: TRBJ2-5; V: TRBV7-9; size: -; D: TRBD2; CDR3: CASSFGLAGDGETQYF; DNA: TGTGCCAGCAGCTTTGGTTTAGCGGGAGATGGGGAGACCCAGTACTTC
J: TRBJ2-3; V: TRBV10-3; size: -; D: TRBD2; CDR3: CAIRGLAGGPITDTQYF; DNA: TGTGCCATCAGGGGACTAGCGGGGGGGCCTATTACAGATACGCAGTATTTT
J: TRBJ2-3; V: TRBV29-1; size: -; D: TRBD2; CDR3: CSGGLAGTDTQYF; DNA: TGCAGCGGAGGACTAGCGGGAACAGATACGCAGTATTTT
J: TRBJ1-4; V: TRBV5-1; size: -; D: TRBD1; CDR3: CASSLGAGGNEKLFF; DNA: TGCGCCAGCAGCTTGGGGGCAGGGGGAAATGAAAAACTGTTTTTT
J: TRBJ1-5; V: TRBV19; size: -; D: -; CDR3: CASSTRLQPQHF; DNA: TGTGCCAGTAGTACCCGACTCCAGCCCCAGCATTTT
J: TRBJ2-7; V: TRBV21-1; size: -; D: -; CDR3: CASSGRLAGGHQKQYF; DNA: TGTGCCAGCAGCGGACGACTAGCGGGAGGCCATCAAAAGCAGTACTTC
J: TRBJ2-3; V: TRBV5-1; size: -; D: -; CDR3: CASSAPGATDTQYF; DNA: TGCGCCAGCAGCGCCCCGGGAGCCACAGATACGCAGTATTTT
J: TRBJ1-1; V: TRBV9; size: -; D: TRBD1; CDR3: CASSATGTGGAFF; DNA: TGTGCCAGCAGCGCCACCGGGACAGGGGGAGCTTTCTTT
J: TRBJ1-6; V: TRBV6-1; size: -; D: TRBD1; CDR3: CASSEAGNRGWRGNSPLHF; DNA: TGTGCCAGCAGTGAAGCGGGAAACAGGGGGTGGAGGGGAAATTCCCCCCTCCACTTT
J: TRBJ1-2; V: TRBV6-5; size: once; D: -; CDR3: CASSYRAGDGYTF; DNA: TGTGCCAGCAGTTACCGGGCAGGGGATGGCTACACCTTC
J: TRBJ2-2; V: TRBV10-3; size: -; D: -; CDR3: CAITGQGNTGELFF; DNA: TGTGCCATCACAGGGCAGGGGAACACCGGGGAGCTGTTTTTT
J: TRBJ1-2; V: TRBV4-1; size: once; D: -; CDR3: CASSQDWDGLLYGYTF; DNA: TGCGCCAGCAGCCAAGATTGGGACGGACTACTTTATGGCTACACCTTC
J: TRBJ2-1; V: TRBV4-2; size: -; D: -; CDR3: CASSPPHDNEQFF; DNA: TGTGCCAGCAGCCCCCCCCATGACAATGAGCAGTTCTTC
J: TRBJ2-1; V: TRBV7-9; size: -; D: TRBD2; CDR3: CSSGGVRLAGYNEQFF; DNA: TGTTCCAGCGGTGGTGTTCGGCTAGCGGGCTACAATGAGCAGTTCTTC
J: TRBJ1-2; V: TRBV19; size: -; D: -; CDR3: CASTPQAGGNYGYTF; DNA: TGTGCCAGTACTCCTCAAGCGGGGGGAAACTATGGCTACACCTTC
J: TRBJ1-4; V: TRBV6-1; size: -; D: -; CDR3: CASSAVPKGEKLFF; DNA: TGTGCCAGCAGCGCCGTCCCTAAGGGGGAAAAACTGTTTTTT
J: TRBJ1-3; V: TRBV5-4; size: -; D: -; CDR3: CASSLATGAISGNTIYF; DNA: TGTGCCAGCAGCCTTGCGACAGGCGCAATCTCTGGAAACACCATATATTTT
J: TRBJ2-7; V: TRBV6-5; size: -; D: TRBD2; CDR3: CASSPGTSGYEQYF; DNA: TGTGCCAGCAGTCCCGGGACTAGCGGCTACGAGCAGTACTTC
J: TRBJ2-3; V: TRBV5-1; size: -; D: -; CDR3: CASSFSPGGGTDTQYF; DNA: TGCGCCAGCAGCTTCTCCCCGGGCGGGGGCACAGATACGCAGTATTTT
J: TRBJ2-3; V: TRBV5-1; size: -; D: TRBD1; CDR3: CASSGQGYSTDTQYF; DNA: TGCGCCAGCAGCGGACAGGGCTATAGCACAGATACGCAGTATTTT
J: TRBJ2-5; V: TRBV5-1; size: -; D: TRBD1; CDR3: CASSLHRGAAQGETQYF; DNA: TGCGCCAGCAGCTTGCACAGGGGGGCGGCCCAAGGGGAGACCCAGTACTTC
J: TRBJ1-5; V: TRBV19; size: -; D: TRBD1; CDR3: CASSRQRQGASNQPQHF; DNA: TGTGCCAGTAGTAGACAGAGACAGGGGGCGAGCAATCAGCCCCAGCATTTT
J: TRBJ2-1; V: TRBV20-1; size: -; D: TRBD2; CDR3: CSVYRGGEQFF; DNA: TGCAGTGTCTACCGCGGGGGTGAGCAGTTCTTC
J: TRBJ1-2; V: TRBV2; size: few; D: TRBD1; CDR3: CASVENSGQGIPYGYTF; DNA: TGTGCCAGCGTCGAAAACTCGGGACAGGGTATTCCATATGGCTACACCTTC
J: TRBJ2-2; V: TRBV6-1; size: -; D: TRBD2; CDR3: CASSEFSGERTGELFF; DNA: TGTGCCAGCAGTGAATTTAGCGGGGAGAGGACCGGGGAGCTGTTTTTT
J: TRBJ2-1; V: TRBV5-1; size: -; D: TRBD2; CDR3: CASSLGGGSYNEQFF; DNA: TGCGCCAGCAGCTTGGGGGGAGGGTCCTACAATGAGCAGTTCTTC
J: TRBJ1-1; V: TRBV7-9; size: -; D: TRBD1; CDR3: CASSQLDRAYDGLAFF; DNA: TGTGCCAGCTCACAGTTGGACAGGGCCTACGACGGGTTAGCTTTCTTT
J: TRBJ2-5; V: TRBV12-5; size: -; D: TRBD2; CDR3: CASGLVREGIRQETQYF; DNA: TGTGCTAGTGGTTTGGTACGGGAGGGTATTCGGCAAGAGACCCAGTACTTC
J: TRBJ1-3; V: TRBV4-3; size: -; D: -; CDR3: CASSWELGSGNTIYF; DNA: TGCGCCAGCAGCTGGGAGCTGGGGTCTGGAAACACCATATATTTT
J: TRBJ2-7; V: TRBV4-2; size: -; D: TRBD2; CDR3: CASSPGGVGVNEQYF; DNA: TGTGCCAGCAGCCCGGGAGGGGTCGGAGTCAACGAGCAGTACTTC
J: TRBJ2-5; V: TRBV15; size: -; D: -; CDR3: CATRDSGLTAQYF; DNA: TGTGCCACCAGGGATAGCGGACTCACGGCCCAGTACTTC
J: TRBJ1-2; V: TRBV20-1; size: once; D: TRBD1; CDR3: CSTETGDGYTF; DNA: TGCAGTACAGAGACAGGGGATGGCTACACCTTC
J: TRBJ2-5; V: TRBV2; size: once; D: -; CDR3: CASSEGRYQETQYF; DNA: TGTGCCAGCAGTGAGGGCAGGTACCAAGAGACCCAGTACTTC
J: TRBJ2-5; V: TRBV29-1; size: -; D: TRBD2; CDR3: CSVTSGGQETQYF; DNA: TGCAGCGTTACTAGCGGGGGACAAGAGACCCAGTACTTC
J: TRBJ2-3; V: TRBV23-1; size: -; D: TRBD2; CDR3: CASRTSGTDTQYF; DNA: TGCGCCAGCAGGACTAGCGGCACAGATACGCAGTATTTT
J: TRBJ1-3; V: TRBV9; size: -; D: TRBD1; CDR3: CASSMPGGSGNTIYF; DNA: TGTGCCAGCAGCATGCCAGGGGGCTCTGGAAACACCATATATTTT
J: TRBJ2-3; V: TRBV27; size: few; D: -; CDR3: CASSSREGATDTQYF; DNA: TGTGCCAGCAGTTCTCGCGAGGGTGCCACAGATACGCAGTATTTT
J: TRBJ2-5; V: TRBV7-2; size: -; D: -; CDR3: CASSLDTGEEETQYF; DNA: TGTGCCAGCAGCTTAGATACAGGAGAAGAAGAGACCCAGTACTTC
J: TRBJ2-1; V: TRBV6-5; size: once; D: TRBD1; CDR3: CASSPGTGVYNEQFF; DNA: TGTGCCAGCAGCCCCGGGACAGGGGTTTACAATGAGCAGTTCTTC